This TCR beta chain was sequenced for a study of CD8 T cells in Susac syndrome (dated by TCRdb to about 2019). In the study overall: Whether CD8+ T cell activation and differentiation in Susac syndrome was antigen driven was tested using repertoire sequencing. The clonality of the CD8+ T cell repertoire was compared across 12 healthy donors, about 14 Susac syndrome patients and 15 multiple sclerosis patients. Findings and caveats that apply to the study as a whole: The number of individuals in the TCR sequencing and HLA analysis was acknowledged as relatively small.

Peripheral blood CD8+ and CD4+ T cells from healthy donors, Susac syndrome patients and multiple sclerosis patients were profiled by high-throughput TCR beta sequencing. The healthy donors served as controls matched for age and sex. Bulk CD8+ and CD4+ T cells were purified by magnetic negative isolation, while CD8+ TEMRA cells were enriched using FACS. Blood was drawn into EDTA tubes, processed within 24 hours, and PBMCs were isolated by density gradient centrifugation. PBMCs intended for TCR sequencing were cryopreserved in liquid nitrogen and were subsequently thawed in a 37 degrees C water bath. The sorted or isolated CD4+, CD8+ and CD8+ TEMRA cells had a purity of 90% or higher. The CDR3 covers 12 residues, taking in both the cysteine and the phenylalanine. Kept here is only the CDR3 DNA, which spans 36 bases and is read in frame from base 1. Trimmed from V: 5 bases; trimmed from J: 12 bases; junction bases lacking a gene match: 9. In the germline V gene (reference sequence), CDR1 corresponds to DFQATT and CDR2 to SNEGSKA.

Remarks on this clonotype: There is no known antigen for this receptor. The sample holds no much larger clone one base away, and base qualities are not on file.

RNA was extracted using the RNeasy kit, and 0.5 to 1 microgram was reverse transcribed with random hexamers. TCR beta CDR3 regions were amplified with the immunoSEQ multiplex PCR assay covering 54 Vbeta and 13 Jbeta segments. PCR amplification bias was corrected by using a synthetic template baseline for primer optimization and computational correction. On the authors' methods: Only productive sequences were kept, with reads annotated to V, D and J genes according to IMGT and analyzed in immunoSEQ Analyzer. Clonality was calculated as one minus the Shannon entropy normalized by log2 of the number of productive unique sequences. For each patient and control, public and private clones were evaluated among the 100 most prevalent clones. Clones were defined as Susac-specific when absent from the healthy and MS cohorts, from roughly 1,000 published viral clones and from other ImmuneACCESS disease sequences. TCRdb cleaned the public reads at Q25 with fastp, built clones with MiXCR and kept in-frame beta chains. CDR3 protein sequences are deduplicated, and each keeps its most common genes and DNA. TCRdb assigned the V and J calls; the authors' analysis was not used. Here the sample has about 140,000 distinct CDR3 sequences; about 93% occur a single time. The ten largest clones take up approximately 0.25% of the sample.

The V and J segments used are TRBV20-1 and TRBJ2-1, with 8 junctional bases fitting TRBD2. The receptor was isolated from a human donor in good health. Sequencing used CD8+ T cells from PBMCs. Read as DNA, the sequence is TGCAGTGCTGGGTTAGCGGGATTGGGGCAGTTCTTC. It specifies CSAGLAGLGQFF.